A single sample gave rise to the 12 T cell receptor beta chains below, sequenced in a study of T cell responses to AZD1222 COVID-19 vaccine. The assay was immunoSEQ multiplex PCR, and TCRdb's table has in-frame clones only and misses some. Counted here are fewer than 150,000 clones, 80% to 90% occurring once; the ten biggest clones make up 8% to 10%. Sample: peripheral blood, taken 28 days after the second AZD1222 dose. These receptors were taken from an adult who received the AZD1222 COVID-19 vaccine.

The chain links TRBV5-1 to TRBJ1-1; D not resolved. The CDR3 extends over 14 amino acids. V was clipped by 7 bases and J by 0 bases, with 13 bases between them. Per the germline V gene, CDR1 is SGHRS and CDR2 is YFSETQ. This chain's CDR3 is CASQTGIMNTEAFF. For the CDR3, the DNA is TGCGCCAGCCAAACCGGTATAATGAACACTGAAGCTTTCTTT. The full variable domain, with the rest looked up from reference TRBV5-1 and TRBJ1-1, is KAGVTQTPRYLIKTRGQQVTLSCSPISGHRSVSWYQQTPGQGLQFLFEYFSETQRNKGNFPGRFSGRQFSNSRSEMNVSTLELGDSALYLCASQTGIMNTEAFFGQGTRLTVV.

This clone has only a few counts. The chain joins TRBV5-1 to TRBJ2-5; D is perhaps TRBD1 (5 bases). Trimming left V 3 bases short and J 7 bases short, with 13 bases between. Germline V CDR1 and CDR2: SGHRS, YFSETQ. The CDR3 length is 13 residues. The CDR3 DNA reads TGCGCCAGCAGCTCGGCTCCCCAGGGGACCCAGTACTTC. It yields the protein CASSSAPQGTQYF.

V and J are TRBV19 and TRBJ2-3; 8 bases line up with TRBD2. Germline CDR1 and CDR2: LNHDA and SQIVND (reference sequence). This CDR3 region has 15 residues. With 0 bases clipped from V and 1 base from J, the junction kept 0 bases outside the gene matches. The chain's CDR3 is CASSIEREGTDTQYF. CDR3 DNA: TGTGCCAGTAGTATAGAGCGGGAGGGCACAGATACGCAGTATTTT.

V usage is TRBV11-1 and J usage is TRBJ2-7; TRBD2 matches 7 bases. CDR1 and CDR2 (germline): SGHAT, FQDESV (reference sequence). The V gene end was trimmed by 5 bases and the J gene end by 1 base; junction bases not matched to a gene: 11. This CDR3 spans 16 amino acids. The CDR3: CASSHALAELSYEQYF. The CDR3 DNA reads TGTGCCAGCAGCCACGCTCTAGCGGAACTTTCCTACGAGCAGTACTTC.

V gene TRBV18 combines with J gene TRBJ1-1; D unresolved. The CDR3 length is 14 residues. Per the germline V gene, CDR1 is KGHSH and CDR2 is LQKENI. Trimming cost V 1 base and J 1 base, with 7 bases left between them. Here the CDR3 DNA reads TGTGCCAGCTCACCACGGGTCGAGAACACTGAAGCTTTCTTT. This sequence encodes CASSPRVENTEAFF.

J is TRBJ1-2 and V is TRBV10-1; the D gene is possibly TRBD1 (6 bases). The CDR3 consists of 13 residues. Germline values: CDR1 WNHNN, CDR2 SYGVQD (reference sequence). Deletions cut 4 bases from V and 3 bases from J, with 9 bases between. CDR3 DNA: TGCGCCAGCAGTGCGGGGGCACACTATGGCTACACCTTC. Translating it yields CASSAGAHYGYTF.

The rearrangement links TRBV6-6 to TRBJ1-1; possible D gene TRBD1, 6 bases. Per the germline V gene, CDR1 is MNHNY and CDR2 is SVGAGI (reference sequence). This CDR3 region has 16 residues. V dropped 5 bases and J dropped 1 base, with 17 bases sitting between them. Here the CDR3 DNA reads TGTGCCAGCAGTCGTTGGACCGGACAGCAGAACACTGAAGCTTTCTTT. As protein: CASSRWTGQQNTEAFF.

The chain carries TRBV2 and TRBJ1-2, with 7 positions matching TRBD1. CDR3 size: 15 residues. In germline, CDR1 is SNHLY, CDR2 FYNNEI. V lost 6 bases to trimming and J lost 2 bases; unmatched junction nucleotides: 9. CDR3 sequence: CASSLTGQTNYGYTF. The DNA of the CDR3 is TGTGCCAGCAGCCTAACGGGACAGACAAACTATGGCTACACCTTC. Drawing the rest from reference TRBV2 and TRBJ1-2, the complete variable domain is EPEVTQTPSHQVTQMGQEVILRCVPISNHLYFYWYRQILGQKVEFLVSFYNNEISEKSEIFDDQFSVERPDGSNFTLKIRSTKLEDSAMYFCASSLTGQTNYGYTFGSGTRLTVV.

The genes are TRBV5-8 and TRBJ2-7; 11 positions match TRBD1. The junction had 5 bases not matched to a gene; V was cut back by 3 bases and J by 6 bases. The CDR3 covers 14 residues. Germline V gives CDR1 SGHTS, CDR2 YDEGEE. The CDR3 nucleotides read TGTGCCAGCAGCTGGGACAGGGGGTTGGTCGAGCAGTACTTC. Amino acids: CASSWDRGLVEQYF.

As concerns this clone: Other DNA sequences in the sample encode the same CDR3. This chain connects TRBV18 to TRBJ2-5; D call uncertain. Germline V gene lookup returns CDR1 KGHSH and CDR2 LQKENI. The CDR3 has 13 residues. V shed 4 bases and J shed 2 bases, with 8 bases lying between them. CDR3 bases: TGTGCCAGCTCACAAGGGTCTCAAGAGACCCAGTACTTC. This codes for CASSQGSQETQYF.

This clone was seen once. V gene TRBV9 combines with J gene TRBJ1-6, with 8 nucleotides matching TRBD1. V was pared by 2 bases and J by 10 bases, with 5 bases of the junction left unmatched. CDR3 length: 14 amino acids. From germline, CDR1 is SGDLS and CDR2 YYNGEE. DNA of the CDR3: TGTGCCAGCAGCGTGGGACAGGAATACTCACCCCTCCACTTT. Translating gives CASSVGQEYSPLHF.

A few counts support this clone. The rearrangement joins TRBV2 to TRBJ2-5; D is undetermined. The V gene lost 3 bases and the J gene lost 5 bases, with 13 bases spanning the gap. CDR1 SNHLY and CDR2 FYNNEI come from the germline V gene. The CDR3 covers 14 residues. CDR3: CASSELDLLETQYF. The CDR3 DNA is TGTGCCAGCAGTGAGCTCGACCTTCTTGAGACCCAGTACTTC.